The rows below give T cell receptor beta chains drawn from one sample of a study of siplizumab effects on memory and regulatory T cells. Some clones are missing from TCRdb's copy, which holds only in-frame ones; the method was immunoSEQ multiplex PCR. Altogether approximately 100,000 clones are present, 93% being singletons, with the ten largest covering about 0.62%. Input material: Tregs sorted from blood. These receptor sequences come from a human donor in good health. CDR3s include the opening cysteine and the closing phenylalanine or tryptophan. The D gene is left open where the match is weak. Expanded clones get a size class; other rows say once, few or many, or leave the size out.

cdr3_nt	cdr3_aa	v_call	j_call	clone_size	d_call
TGTGCCAGCAGCCCAGAGACAGGGAGCTCCTACAATGAGCAGTTCTTC	CASSPETGSSYNEQFF	TRBV5-8	TRBJ2-1	NA	TRBD1
TGTGCCAGCAGCTTAGGGAGGGGGGGAAACAATGAGCAGTTCTTC	CASSLGRGGNNEQFF	TRBV5-4	TRBJ2-1	NA	NA
TGTGCCTGGAGTAGGAATAGCGGGGGTGTAGATACGCAGTATTTT	CAWSRNSGGVDTQYF	TRBV30	TRBJ2-3	NA	TRBD2
TGCGCCAGCAGCCGGGGACTAGCGGGGGGGGAACTTTTT	CASSRGLAGGELF	TRBV4-3	TRBJ2-3	NA	TRBD2
TGTGCCAGCAGCCTCTTAACTAGCGGGAGGGCCCTTGACATTCAGTACTTC	CASSLLTSGRALDIQYF	TRBV5-4	TRBJ2-4	NA	TRBD2
TGTGCCAGTTTCCCTCTCGGGGCTGGGGCCAACGTCCTGACTTTC	CASFPLGAGANVLTF	TRBV6-6	TRBJ2-6	NA	NA
TGTGCCAGCTCACCACCAGTCAAGCGGGAGGAGGGAGATACGCAGTATTTT	CASSPPVKREEGDTQYF	TRBV18	TRBJ2-3	NA	TRBD2
TGTGCCAGCAGCTTATCGTCGGGCTCCACCGGGGAGCTGTTTTTT	CASSLSSGSTGELFF	TRBV7-2	TRBJ2-2	once	NA
TGTGCCAGCAGTTACTCCCGGGACAGTAATTCACCCCTCCACTTT	CASSYSRDSNSPLHF	TRBV6-5	TRBJ1-6	NA	TRBD1
TGTGCCAGCAGCCCACAGAGGGGATATGGCTACACCTTC	CASSPQRGYGYTF	TRBV5-4	TRBJ1-2	once	NA
TGTGCCAGCAGGATTAGCAGGGGGAATTCACCCCTCCACTTT	CASRISRGNSPLHF	TRBV6-5	TRBJ1-6	NA	TRBD1
TGTGCCAGTCAGATCTATGGGGCCAACGTCCTGACTTTC	CASQIYGANVLTF	TRBV6-1	TRBJ2-6	NA	NA
TGTGCCAGCAGTTACGGTGGACACTTCAATGAAAAACTGTTTTTT	CASSYGGHFNEKLFF	TRBV6-5	TRBJ1-4	NA	NA
TGTGCCAGCAGCTTAGAGTCGGGAGGGCCGTCCGCCCAGTACTTC	CASSLESGGPSAQYF	TRBV7-2	TRBJ2-5	NA	TRBD2
TGCGCCAGCAGCCCGGGGCCAGCGGGAGGGCCGGACAATGAGCAGTTCTTC	CASSPGPAGGPDNEQFF	TRBV5-1	TRBJ2-1	NA	TRBD2
TGTGCCAGTAGTACAGATAGCGGAAGCTCCTACAATGAGCAGTTCTTC	CASSTDSGSSYNEQFF	TRBV19	TRBJ2-1	NA	NA
TGTGCCAGCAGCTCCGTGGACAATGAGCAGTTCTTC	CASSSVDNEQFF	TRBV7-8	TRBJ2-1	NA	NA
TGTGCCAGCAGTGAAGGGGACGTCAACTCACCCCTCCACTTT	CASSEGDVNSPLHF	TRBV2	TRBJ1-6	NA	NA
TGTGCCAGCAGTTATACACGTCCGGGAGAAGCTTTCTTT	CASSYTRPGEAFF	TRBV6-6	TRBJ1-1	once	NA
TGTGCCAGTACAATCTCTGGGGCCAACGTCCTGACTTTC	CASTISGANVLTF	TRBV19	TRBJ2-6	NA	NA
TGTGCCAGCAGCTTGGCTAATTCACCCCTCCACTTT	CASSLANSPLHF	TRBV5-6	TRBJ1-6	few	NA
TGTGAACAGGGTAACTCTGGAAACACCATATATTTT	CEQGNSGNTIYF	TRBV27	TRBJ1-3	NA	NA
TGCGCCAGCAGCCACTCAGGGGCAGGCGGGGAGCTGTTTTTT	CASSHSGAGGELFF	TRBV5-1	TRBJ2-2	NA	NA
TGTGCCAGCAGTTACTCGGCAGGGCCCTCTGGAAACACCATATATTTT	CASSYSAGPSGNTIYF	TRBV6-5	TRBJ1-3	NA	NA
TGTGCCAGCAGCCCACTAGCGGGGAGCTCCTACGAGCAGTACTTC	CASSPLAGSSYEQYF	TRBV6-5	TRBJ2-7	NA	TRBD2
TGCAGTGCACCCTTGGAGACCCAGTACTTC	CSAPLETQYF	TRBV20-1	TRBJ2-5	NA	NA
TGCGCCAGCAGCTCCGGACTGGTACCCTACGAGCAGTACTTC	CASSSGLVPYEQYF	TRBV5-1	TRBJ2-7	NA	NA
TGTGCCAGCAAGGACCAGCGGGGCTCCTACGAGCAGTACTTC	CASKDQRGSYEQYF	TRBV6-1	TRBJ2-7	NA	TRBD2
TGTGCCAGTAGTATAAGGGGGGTCAATCAGCCCCAGCATTTT	CASSIRGVNQPQHF	TRBV19	TRBJ1-5	NA	NA
TGTGCCACCAGCAAGATTCCCAACTACGAGCAGTACTTC	CATSKIPNYEQYF	TRBV15	TRBJ2-7	NA	NA
TGTGCCATCAGTGCCCAGAACTACGAGCAGTACTTC	CAISAQNYEQYF	TRBV10-3	TRBJ2-7	NA	NA
TGTGCCATCAATGGACAGGGAGTGTACACTGAAGCTTTCTTT	CAINGQGVYTEAFF	TRBV10-3	TRBJ1-1	NA	TRBD1
TGTGCCACCAGCAGAGGCGGGACTCTCCTCACAGATACGCAGTATTTT	CATSRGGTLLTDTQYF	TRBV15	TRBJ2-3	NA	NA
TGTGCCACCGGACTAGCGGGGGCCTTACAAGAGACCCAGTACTTC	CATGLAGALQETQYF	TRBV7-9	TRBJ2-5	NA	TRBD2
TGTGCCAGTAGTATTACACGAGAGGGAAACACCATATATTTT	CASSITREGNTIYF	TRBV19	TRBJ1-3	NA	NA
TGTGCCAGCAGCTGGGACCGACTTCTCGAGCAGTACTTC	CASSWDRLLEQYF	TRBV11-2	TRBJ2-7	NA	NA
TGTGCCAGCAGAGATTGGATGAACACTGAAGCTTTCTTT	CASRDWMNTEAFF	TRBV6-5	TRBJ1-1	NA	NA
TGTGCCAGCAGCGTTTCCGGGGCGAACACCGGGGAGCTGTTTTTT	CASSVSGANTGELFF	TRBV9	TRBJ2-2	NA	NA
TGCGCCAGCAGCTTAGACAGGGGGCCCATGAACACTGAAGCTTTCTTT	CASSLDRGPMNTEAFF	TRBV5-1	TRBJ1-1	NA	TRBD1
TGTGCCAGTAGTCCTCAGGGGAGAGGGGTTCAGCCCCAGCATTTT	CASSPQGRGVQPQHF	TRBV19	TRBJ1-5	NA	NA
TGTGCCAGCTCACCCCGAGGGGGGGGGAACACTGAAGCTTTCTTT	CASSPRGGGNTEAFF	TRBV18	TRBJ1-1	NA	NA
TGTGCCAGCGAACCAGGGGGAGGGCGCGCCGGGGAGCTGTTTTTT	CASEPGGGRAGELFF	TRBV2	TRBJ2-2	NA	NA
TGTGCCAGTAGTATGCAGGCAACCTATGGCTACACCTTC	CASSMQATYGYTF	TRBV19	TRBJ1-2	NA	NA
TGCGCCAGCAGCTGGATCGCCTATGGAGATACGCAGTATTTT	CASSWIAYGDTQYF	TRBV5-1	TRBJ2-3	NA	NA
TGTGCCAAAACCAGGGAACCGGGACTTCCCTTT	CAKTREPGLPF	TRBV21-1	TRBJ2-3	NA	NA
TGTGCCAGCAGCTCTAGCTTAGTTTCAGATACGCAGTATTTT	CASSSSLVSDTQYF	TRBV7-2	TRBJ2-3	NA	NA
TGTGCCAGCAGTTACGAAGAGAACACCGGGGAGCTGTTTTTT	CASSYEENTGELFF	TRBV6-6	TRBJ2-2	NA	NA
TGTGCCAGCAGGGAGGGGGGATCTAAAGCTTTCTTT	CASREGGSKAFF	TRBV6-1	TRBJ1-1	NA	NA
TGTGCCAGCAGTGAAGGGGAAGGGGGTCGGGTGCAGTACTTC	CASSEGEGGRVQYF	TRBV6-1	TRBJ2-7	NA	NA
TGTGCCAGTGGATGGACAGAAAGCTCCTACAATGAGCAGTTCTTC	CASGWTESSYNEQFF	TRBV19	TRBJ2-1	NA	NA
TGTGCCAGCAGTAAGCGGACAGGGGAGGTGGGGGAGACCCAGTACTTC	CASSKRTGEVGETQYF	TRBV27	TRBJ2-5	NA	TRBD1
TGTGCCAGCACAATGGGACGGACGAACACCGGGGAGCTGTTTTTT	CASTMGRTNTGELFF	TRBV6-1	TRBJ2-2	NA	NA
TGTGCCAGCAGCCTCTCTATTGGCGGAACCAAACAAGAGACCCAGTACTTC	CASSLSIGGTKQETQYF	TRBV9	TRBJ2-5	once	NA
TGTGCCAGCAGCCGGACTAGCGGGAGTGGAGAGCAGTACTTC	CASSRTSGSGEQYF	TRBV11-2	TRBJ2-5	NA	TRBD2
TGTGCCAGTAGTGACGGGACCAAGGCCTTCGAGCAGTACTTC	CASSDGTKAFEQYF	TRBV19	TRBJ2-7	NA	NA
TGTGCCAGTAGCATAGGGGGCGGACTGGGCGAGCAGTACTTC	CASSIGGGLGEQYF	TRBV19	TRBJ2-7	NA	TRBD1
TGTGCCAGTAGTCTGGGACACGGAGGGGCCAACGTCCTGACTTTC	CASSLGHGGANVLTF	TRBV19	TRBJ2-6	once	NA
TGTGCCAGCAGCTGGGGACAGGGATCCTACAATGAGCAGTTCTTC	CASSWGQGSYNEQFF	TRBV5-6	TRBJ2-1	NA	TRBD1
TGCGCCAGCAGTGATATAGACAGCCGGGGACCTAATCAGCCCCAGCATTTT	CASSDIDSRGPNQPQHF	TRBV10-2	TRBJ1-5	NA	NA